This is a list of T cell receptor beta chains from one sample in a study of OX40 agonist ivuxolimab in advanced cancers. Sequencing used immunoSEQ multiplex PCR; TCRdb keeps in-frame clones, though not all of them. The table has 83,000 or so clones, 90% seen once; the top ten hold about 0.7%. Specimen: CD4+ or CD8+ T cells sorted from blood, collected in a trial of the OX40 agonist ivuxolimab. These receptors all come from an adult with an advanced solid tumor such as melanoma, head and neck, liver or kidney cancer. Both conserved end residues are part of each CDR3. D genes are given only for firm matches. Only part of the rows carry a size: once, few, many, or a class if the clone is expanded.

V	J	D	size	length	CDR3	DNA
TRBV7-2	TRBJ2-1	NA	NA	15	CASSLMQGGNNEQFF	TGTGCCAGCAGCTTAATGCAGGGGGGTAACAATGAGCAGTTCTTC
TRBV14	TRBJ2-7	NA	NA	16	CASSQGLIAASYEQYF	TGTGCCAGCAGCCAAGGTTTGATAGCGGCCTCCTACGAGCAGTACTTC
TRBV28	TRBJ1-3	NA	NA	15	CATTVRVNSGNTIYF	TGTGCCACCACCGTCAGGGTGAACTCTGGAAACACCATATATTTT
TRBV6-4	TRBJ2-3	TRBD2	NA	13	CATRAGVTDTQYF	TGTGCCACCAGGGCGGGAGTCACAGATACGCAGTATTTT
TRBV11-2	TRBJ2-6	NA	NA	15	CASYGGFRGANVLTF	TGTGCCAGCTATGGGGGGTTTCGCGGGGCCAACGTCCTGACTTTC
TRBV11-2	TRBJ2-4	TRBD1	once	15	CASSWGLRTGGVQYF	TGTGCCAGCAGCTGGGGTCTACGGACAGGCGGCGTACAGTACTTC
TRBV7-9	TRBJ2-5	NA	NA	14	CASSLARDLETQYF	TGTGCCAGCAGCTTAGCACGGGATCTAGAGACCCAGTACTTC
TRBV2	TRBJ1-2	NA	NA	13	CASSGTENYGYTF	TGTGCCAGCAGCGGGACGGAAAACTATGGCTACACCTTC
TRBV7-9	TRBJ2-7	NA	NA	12	CASSGRQYEQYF	TGTGCCAGTTCGGGACGACAATACGAGCAGTACTTC
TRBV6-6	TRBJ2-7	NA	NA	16	CASSTAPVAESYEQYF	TGTGCCAGCAGCACTGCCCCCGTGGCGGAATCCTACGAGCAGTACTTC
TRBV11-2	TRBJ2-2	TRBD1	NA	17	CASSSIPGQPLAGELFF	TGTGCCAGCAGCTCGATCCCGGGACAGCCCCTCGCCGGGGAGCTGTTTTTT
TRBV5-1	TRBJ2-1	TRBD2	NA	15	CASSGGTSGYNEQFF	TGCGCCAGCAGCGGGGGGACTAGCGGCTACAATGAGCAGTTCTTC
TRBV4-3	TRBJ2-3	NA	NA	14	CASSQDWTVDTQYF	TGCGCCAGCAGCCAAGATTGGACGGTAGATACGCAGTATTTT
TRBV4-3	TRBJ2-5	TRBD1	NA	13	CASSQQTGETQYF	TGCGCCAGCAGCCAGCAGACAGGGGAGACCCAGTACTTC
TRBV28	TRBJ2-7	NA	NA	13	CASGKPLTYEQYF	TGTGCCAGTGGGAAACCCCTTACCTACGAGCAGTACTTC
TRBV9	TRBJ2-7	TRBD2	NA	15	CASSPRTGRSDEQYF	TGTGCCAGCAGCCCGCGGACCGGGAGGTCGGACGAGCAGTACTTC
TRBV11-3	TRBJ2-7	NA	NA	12	CASSTSWGNRYF	TGTGCCAGCAGCACCTCCTGGGGGAACAGGTACTTC
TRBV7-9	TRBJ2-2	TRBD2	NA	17	CASSPTGSGRYTGELFF	TGTGCCAGCAGCCCCACGGGTAGCGGGAGATATACCGGGGAGCTGTTTTTT
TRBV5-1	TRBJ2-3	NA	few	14	CASKEGGPTDTQYF	TGCGCCAGCAAGGAGGGCGGCCCCACAGATACGCAGTATTTT
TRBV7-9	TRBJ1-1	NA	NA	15	CASSLGGVMNTEAFF	TGTGCCAGCAGCTTAGGAGGGGTCATGAACACTGAAGCTTTCTTT
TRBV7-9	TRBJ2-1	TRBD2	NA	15	CASSPGTSVYNEQFF	TGTGCCAGCAGCCCCGGGACTAGCGTTTACAATGAGCAGTTCTTC
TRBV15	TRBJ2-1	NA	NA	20	CATSRVSGALGSGTYNEQFF	TGTGCCACCAGCAGAGTGTCGGGAGCCCTGGGGTCCGGGACCTACAATGAGCAGTTCTTC
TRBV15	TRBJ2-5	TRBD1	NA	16	CATSGPGTGVGETQYF	TGTGCCACCAGCGGTCCCGGGACAGGGGTGGGTGAGACCCAGTACTTC
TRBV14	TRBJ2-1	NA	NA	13	CASSHYLENEQFF	TGTGCCAGCAGCCATTATCTAGAGAATGAGCAGTTCTTC
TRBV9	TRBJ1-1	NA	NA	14	CASSVSGKMTEAFF	TGTGCCAGCAGCGTCTCAGGGAAAATGACTGAAGCTTTCTTT
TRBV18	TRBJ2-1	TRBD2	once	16	CASSPPGLAGGDEQFF	TGTGCCAGCTCACCACCGGGACTAGCGGGAGGTGATGAGCAGTTCTTC
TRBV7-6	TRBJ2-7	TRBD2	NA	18	CASSLSLAGRESFYEQYF	TGTGCCAGCAGCTTATCACTAGCGGGAAGGGAAAGTTTTTACGAGCAGTACTTC
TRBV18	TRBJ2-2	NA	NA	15	CASSQTASNTGELFF	TGTGCCAGCTCACAGACGGCCTCGAACACCGGGGAGCTGTTTTTT
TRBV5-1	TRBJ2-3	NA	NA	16	CASSLANGSPADTQYF	TGCGCCAGCAGCTTGGCCAACGGGAGTCCCGCAGATACGCAGTATTTT
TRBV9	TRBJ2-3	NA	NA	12	CASSPLPDTQYF	TGTGCCAGCAGCCCCCTCCCGGATACGCAGTATTTT
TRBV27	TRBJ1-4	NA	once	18	CASRTVAQGGSANEKLFF	TGTGCCAGCAGAACAGTAGCCCAGGGAGGGTCGGCTAATGAAAAACTGTTTTTT
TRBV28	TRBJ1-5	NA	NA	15	CASSFPGNSNQPQHF	TGTGCCAGCAGTTTCCCCGGGAATAGCAATCAGCCCCAGCATTTT
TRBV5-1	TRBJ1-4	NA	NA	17	CASSLVVGLGGNEKLFF	TGCGCCAGCAGCTTGGTTGTAGGTTTGGGTGGTAATGAAAAACTGTTTTTT
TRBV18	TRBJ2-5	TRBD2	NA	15	CASSPPGGIRETQYF	TGTGCCAGCTCACCCCCCGGGGGGATTCGAGAGACCCAGTACTTC
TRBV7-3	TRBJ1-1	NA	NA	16	CASSLSPPGLGTEAFF	TGTGCCAGCAGCTTAAGTCCCCCAGGGCTGGGAACTGAAGCTTTCTTT
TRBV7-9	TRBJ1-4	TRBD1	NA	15	CASSQRAGGEEKLFF	TGTGCCAGCAGCCAAAGGGCAGGGGGAGAGGAAAAACTGTTTTTT
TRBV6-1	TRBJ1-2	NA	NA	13	CAIGTPGGYGYTF	TGTGCCATCGGGACACCCGGAGGTTATGGCTACACCTTC
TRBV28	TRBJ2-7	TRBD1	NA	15	CATSIPGTGTYEQYF	TGTGCCACCTCGATCCCCGGGACAGGGACCTACGAGCAGTACTTC
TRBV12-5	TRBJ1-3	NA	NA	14	CASGAEVGGNTIYF	TGTGCTAGTGGCGCCGAGGTTGGTGGAAACACCATATATTTT
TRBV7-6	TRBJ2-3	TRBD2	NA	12	CASSWGTNTQYF	TGTGCCAGCAGCTGGGGGACTAATACGCAGTATTTT
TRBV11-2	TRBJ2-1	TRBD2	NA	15	CASSFGLAIYNEQFF	TGTGCCAGCAGCTTCGGACTAGCGATCTACAATGAGCAGTTCTTC
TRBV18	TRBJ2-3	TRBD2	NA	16	CASSPIPGTSYDTQYF	TGTGCCAGCTCACCTATACCCGGGACTAGTTATGATACGCAGTATTTT
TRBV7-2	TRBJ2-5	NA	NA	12	CASSFPQETQYF	TGTGCCAGCAGCTTCCCCCAAGAGACCCAGTACTTC
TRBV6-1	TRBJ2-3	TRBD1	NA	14	CASSETGGADTQYF	TGTGCCAGCAGTGAGACAGGGGGCGCAGATACGCAGTATTTT